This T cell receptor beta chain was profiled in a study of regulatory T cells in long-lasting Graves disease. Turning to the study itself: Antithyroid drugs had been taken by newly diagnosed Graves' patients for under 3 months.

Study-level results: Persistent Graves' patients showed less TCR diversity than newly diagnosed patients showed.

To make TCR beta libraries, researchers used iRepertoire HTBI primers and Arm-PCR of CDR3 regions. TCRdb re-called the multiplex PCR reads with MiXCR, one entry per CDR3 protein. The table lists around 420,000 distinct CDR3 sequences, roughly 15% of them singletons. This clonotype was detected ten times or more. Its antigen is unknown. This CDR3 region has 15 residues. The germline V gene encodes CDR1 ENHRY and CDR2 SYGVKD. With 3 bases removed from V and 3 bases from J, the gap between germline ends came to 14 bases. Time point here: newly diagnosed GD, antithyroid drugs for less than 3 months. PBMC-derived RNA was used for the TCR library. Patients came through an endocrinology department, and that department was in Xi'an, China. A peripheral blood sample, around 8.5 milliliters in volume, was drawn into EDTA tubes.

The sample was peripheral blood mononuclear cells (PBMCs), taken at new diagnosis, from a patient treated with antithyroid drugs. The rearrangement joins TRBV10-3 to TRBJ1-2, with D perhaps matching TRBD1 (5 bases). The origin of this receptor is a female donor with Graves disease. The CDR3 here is CAISDSQQEYYGYTF. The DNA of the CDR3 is TGTGCCATCAGTGACTCCCAACAGGAATACTATGGCTACACCTTC.